These T cell receptor beta chains were read from a single sample in a study of shared clonotypes between healthy human individuals. Clones were sequenced by immunoSEQ multiplex PCR, and TCRdb holds only the in-frame ones, with some missing. The repertoire consists of approximately 2.5 million clones, with under 95% occurring once and the leading ten covering 0.36%. The sample was naive CD4+ T cells from PBMCs. These receptors all come from a man aged 18 to 30 in good health. Some clones in this sample may be carry-over from other donors' samples. Each CDR3 is given without its conserved first and last residue. A D gene is named only where the DNA matches it firmly.

D: .; V: TRBV10-3; J: TRBJ1-1; CDR3: AISESGARLNTEAF
D: TRBD2; V: TRBV7-6; J: TRBJ2-7; CDR3: ASSRGLAGFYEQY
D: TRBD2; V: TRBV27; J: TRBJ2-7; CDR3: ASSLSASGSLNEQY
D: .; V: TRBV23-1; J: TRBJ1-2; CDR3: ASSQYLGRPEGGYT
D: .; V: TRBV5-4; J: TRBJ1-5; CDR3: ASSLGNRQPQH
D: .; V: TRBV28; J: TRBJ2-3; CDR3: ASSPSADTQY
D: .; V: TRBV28; J: TRBJ1-5; CDR3: ASSTGQFREPQH
D: TRBD1; V: TRBV11-2; J: TRBJ2-5; CDR3: ASSFLMGQLQETQY
D: .; V: TRBV4-1; J: TRBJ2-2; CDR3: AAAPREYGGELF
D: .; V: TRBV5-1; J: TRBJ1-1; CDR3: ASSLYRGGTEAF
D: .; V: TRBV9; J: TRBJ2-1; CDR3: ASSVVAQSSYNEQF
D: .; V: TRBV10-2; J: TRBJ1-1; CDR3: ASSRGGTNTEAF
D: .; V: TRBV19; J: TRBJ1-1; CDR3: ASSGGYTEAF
D: .; V: TRBV11-2; J: TRBJ2-3; CDR3: ASSLESNTQY
D: .; V: TRBV5-6; J: TRBJ1-4; CDR3: ASSVGRGRGEKLF
D: .; V: TRBV6-1; J: TRBJ1-1; CDR3: ASSEPLYTEAF
D: .; V: TRBV18; J: TRBJ1-5; CDR3: ASSSPGHSNQPQH
D: .; V: TRBV30; J: TRBJ2-7; CDR3: AWTSRPGGGEQY
D: .; V: TRBV12-2; J: TRBJ2-7; CDR3: ASRFTPDRESYEQY
D: TRBD1; V: TRBV28; J: TRBJ2-3; CDR3: ASSLRGRGLTDTQY
D: .; V: TRBV6-6; J: TRBJ1-1; CDR3: ASSYSTRGARTEAF
D: .; V: TRBV28; J: TRBJ2-7; CDR3: ASSSISGGRHEQY
D: .; V: TRBV5-1; J: TRBJ2-3; CDR3: ASSFFGQPPEDTQY
D: TRBD2; V: TRBV5-1; J: TRBJ2-3; CDR3: ASSPGWLAGGPATDTQY
D: .; V: TRBV9; J: TRBJ2-5; CDR3: ASSRGAKETQY
D: .; V: TRBV5-1; J: TRBJ2-5; CDR3: ASSSDSLETQY
D: TRBD1; V: TRBV11-2; J: TRBJ2-3; CDR3: ASSQTGGPDTQY
D: TRBD1; V: TRBV7-2; J: TRBJ1-5; CDR3: ASSSQGAGAGNQPQH
D: .; V: TRBV6-1; J: TRBJ1-1; CDR3: ASSRDRTEAF
D: .; V: TRBV2; J: TRBJ1-2; CDR3: ASRGLTRADYGYT
D: TRBD1; V: TRBV18; J: TRBJ1-2; CDR3: ASSEQGRPYGYT
D: .; V: TRBV28; J: TRBJ1-2; CDR3: ASRDIQGSGYT
D: TRBD1; V: TRBV5-1; J: TRBJ1-6; CDR3: ASSSALGQNNSPLH
D: .; V: TRBV4-3; J: TRBJ2-3; CDR3: ASSQIEAELRDTQY
D: .; V: TRBV5-8; J: TRBJ1-1; CDR3: ASSLDGPATEAF
D: .; V: TRBV4-1; J: TRBJ1-4; CDR3: ASSQDVRGGNEKLF
D: .; V: TRBV30; J: TRBJ2-1; CDR3: AWSVGSSNEQF
D: TRBD1; V: TRBV19; J: TRBJ2-2; CDR3: ASSTPGQVTGELF
D: .; V: TRBV9; J: TRBJ1-2; CDR3: ASSVGGEGYGYT
D: .; V: TRBV13; J: TRBJ1-1; CDR3: ASSFRSYTEAF
D: TRBD1; V: TRBV19; J: TRBJ1-2; CDR3: ATGTGYGYT
D: .; V: TRBV28; J: TRBJ2-3; CDR3: GTRLRDTQY
D: TRBD1; V: TRBV28; J: TRBJ2-5; CDR3: ASSYLTGGAETQY
D: TRBD1; V: TRBV28; J: TRBJ1-5; CDR3: ASSLSSQRGLGQPQH
D: TRBD1; V: TRBV5-1; J: TRBJ1-4; CDR3: ASSSTGFDEKLF
D: .; V: TRBV19; J: TRBJ1-1; CDR3: ASSIGQRLQRRS
D: .; V: TRBV28; J: TRBJ2-7; CDR3: ASSSDRWPYEQY
D: TRBD1; V: TRBV18; J: TRBJ2-5; CDR3: ASSQAWDRGMETQY
D: TRBD1; V: TRBV6-4; J: TRBJ1-2; CDR3: ASSETGQGFGYT
D: TRBD1; V: TRBV18; J: TRBJ1-5; CDR3: ASSPGAGGWQPQH
D: TRBD1; V: TRBV25-1; J: TRBJ2-7; CDR3: ASSEGQGSSRGRPEQY
D: TRBD2; V: TRBV5-4; J: TRBJ2-2; CDR3: ASRSSGRAGGELF
D: TRBD1; V: TRBV23-1; J: TRBJ2-6; CDR3: ASRMTGGVSGANVLT
D: .; V: TRBV7-7; J: TRBJ1-1; CDR3: ASSSRAEYMNTEAF
D: .; V: TRBV19; J: TRBJ1-5; CDR3: ASSIDGRSYSNQPQH
D: .; V: TRBV19; J: TRBJ1-2; CDR3: ASTLGGKSDYGYT
D: .; V: TRBV7-2; J: TRBJ1-3; CDR3: ASSIIPNTIY